This T cell receptor (beta chain) is drawn from a study of blood T cell repertoires in COVID-19. Whole-study context: T cells, B-cell-depleted T cells, or PBMCs supplied cDNA or gDNA.

Original processing methods: Quantification of nucleated cells was approximated via reference gene primer amplification. Produced via immunoSEQ multiplex PCR; TCRdb's table is partial and in-frame only. The DNA gave D and trimming, while V, J and clone size come from that table. There are a few hundred thousand clones in the sample; roughly 84% occur only once, and more than 1% lies in the top ten. Individuals drawn from 20 to 30 US areas were about 18 to 95 years old. Participant-given clinical history determined each cohort assignment. CDR1 is SGHDT, CDR2 YYEEEE, per germline. Germline trimming cut 4 bases from V and 5 bases from J; bases unmatched to any gene: 6. The CDR3 is 14 amino acids.

This TCR derives from a woman aged 25 to 45 who had recovered from COVID-19. The sequencing input was PBMCs or T cells enriched from blood (not recorded which). V is TRBV5-6 and J is TRBJ2-5; 9 bases match TRBD1. CDR3 nucleotides: TGTGCCAGCAGCATACAGGGGGCTGGGGAGACCCAGTACTTC. Residues: CASSIQGAGETQYF.